This T cell receptor beta chain appears in the sequencing data of a study of OX40 agonist ivuxolimab in advanced cancers. Background on the study: Patients enrolled in dose escalation were diagnosed with hepatocellular carcinoma, melanoma, renal cell or head and neck cancer. A male proportion of 82.7% was recorded, with mean age about 60 years and range roughly 23 to 79. Study-wide points: In the expanded peripheral T cells, antigen specificity was never determined. There were, on average, more expanded clones in CD8+ T cells than in CD4+.

Profiling relied on immunoSEQ multiplex PCR, and the TCRdb table lists in-frame clones only, not all of them. This repertoire shows tens of thousands of clones, roughly nine tenths found once; its top ten account for approximately 1.1%. This clone qualifies as medium-sized. No antigen is known for it. Trimming cost V 5 bases and J 5 bases; bases outside gene matches: 11. CDR3 length: 16 amino acids. Germline V gene lookup returns CDR1 SGHTA and CDR2 FQGNSA. The chain employs TRBV7-2 and TRBJ1-4; 7 bases line up with TRBD1. This clonotype was obtained from an adult with an advanced solid tumor such as melanoma, head and neck, liver or kidney cancer. Sample: CD4+ or CD8+ T cells sorted from blood, taken in a trial of the OX40 agonist ivuxolimab. This CDR3 reads CASSLASGTANEKLFF. CDR3 DNA: TGTGCCAGCAGCCTTGCCTCTGGGACAGCAAATGAAAAACTGTTTTTT.